What follows are 8 T cell receptor beta chains derived from one specimen sequenced in a study of beta chain features in type 1 diabetes. TCRB transcripts that were expressed got sequenced, as all of the isolated RNA had been reverse transcribed. Repertoires were generated with immunoSEQ multiplex PCR, while TCRdb's copy carries only in-frame clones and drops some. This table holds roughly 250,000 clones, under 70% found once. The specimen sequenced was naive CD4+ T cells from blood. The receptors stem from a man in his thirties or forties in good health.

The rearrangement links TRBV18 to TRBJ2-5; D not resolved. The ends were cut back, 5 bases at V and 2 bases at J, with 6 bases in the middle. This CDR3 region has 12 residues. Germline V gives CDR1 KGHSH, CDR2 LQKENI. The CDR3 reads CASSGVQETQYF. CDR3 DNA: TGTGCCAGCTCAGGGGTTCAAGAGACCCAGTACTTC.

This clone was detected a few times. The chain recombines TRBV30 with TRBJ1-1; maybe TRBD1 (6 bases). Trimming took 2 bases from V and 6 from J, leaving 16 bases between them. The germline V gene encodes CDR1 GTSNPN and CDR2 SVGIG (reference sequence). The CDR3 runs 14 residues. The CDR3 loop reads CAWSSSPNRAEAFF. The CDR3 DNA sequence: TGTGCCTGGAGTTCCTCGCCAAACAGGGCTGAAGCTTTCTTT.

V is TRBV30 and J is TRBJ2-7, with 11 nucleotides matching TRBD1. Germline assignment: CDR1 GTSNPN and CDR2 SVGIG (reference sequence). CDR3 length equals 11 residues. CDR3 protein: CAGTGGYEQYF. The CDR3 DNA follows: TGTGCTGGGACAGGGGGCTACGAGCAGTACTTC.

The CDR3 sequence: CASSFRHGAETQYF. The DNA for the CDR3 is TGTGCCAGCAGCTTTAGGCATGGTGCGGAGACCCAGTACTTC. This chain joins TRBV7-2 and TRBJ2-5; D is uncertain. V was cut by 3 bases and J by 5 bases, with 13 bases left in between. Germline V gene sequence: CDR1 SGHTA, CDR2 FQGNSA. This CDR3 spans 14 amino acids.

This clone was found a few times. V is TRBV7-9 and J is TRBJ2-1; D is uncertain. V was trimmed by 4 bases and J by 8 bases, leaving 9 bases between them. The germline CDR1 and CDR2 sequences are SEHNR and FQNEAQ (reference sequence). There are 12 residues in the CDR3. The CDR3, as DNA: TGTGCCAGCAGCTCGAGGAGCGATGAGCAGTTCTTC. Amino acid sequence: CASSSRSDEQFF.

A few counts support this clone. This sequence joins TRBV2 and TRBJ2-7, with 10 bases lining up with TRBD1. The V gene's germline CDR1 is SNHLY and CDR2 FYNNEI. The CDR3 has 14 residues. The trim removed 5 bases at V and 5 bases at J, leaving 6 bases unmatched. CDR3 sequence (DNA): TGTGCCAGCAGTAAGGGACAGGGGCGGGACGAGCAGTACTTC. It is translated as CASSKGQGRDEQYF.

This clone is a singleton in its sample. The rearrangement links TRBV18 to TRBJ2-4; D ambiguous. Germline assignment: CDR1 KGHSH and CDR2 LQKENI. The CDR3 runs to 13 residues. Between the trimmed V and J ends, which lost 4 bases and 6 bases, there was a span of 10 bases. CDR3 DNA sequence: TGTGCCAGCTCACAGTACCAGCCAAACATTCAGTACTTC. Translation: CASSQYQPNIQYF.

V gene TRBV30 combines with J gene TRBJ2-7; 8 bases map to TRBD1. The CDR3 has 12 residues. V shed 4 bases, J shed 5 bases, and the junction held 4 bases outside the gene matches. Germline CDR1 reads GTSNPN; CDR2 reads SVGIG (reference sequence). The CDR3 nucleotides read TGTGCCTGGACGGACAGGGCACACGAGCAGTACTTC. Translated, it gives CAWTDRAHEQYF.